Each of the 26 T cell receptor beta chains below was sequenced from the same sample in a study of shared clonotypes between healthy human individuals. TCRdb keeps only in-frame clones here, not all; method: immunoSEQ multiplex PCR. The sample lists roughly 1,000,000 clones; around 82% were seen once. Sequencing input: memory CD4+ T cells from PBMCs. Subset in this sample: CD45RA-negative fraction. These receptors came from a man younger than 35 in good health. Some clones in this sample may be carry-over from other donors' samples.

This clone has more than one count but fewer than ten. Here the CDR3 reads CASSLSNEQFF. In DNA, the CDR3 is TGCGCCAGCAGCTTGAGCAATGAGCAGTTCTTC. V and J are TRBV5-1 and TRBJ2-1; D ambiguous. Deletions cut 1 base from V and 6 bases from J, with 2 bases between. The germline gives CDR1 SGHRS, CDR2 YFSETQ. The CDR3 totals 11 residues.

A word on this clone: A far larger clone lies a single base away; this is likely a read error. The chain couples TRBV7-9 to TRBJ2-5, with D possibly TRBD1 on 5 matching bases. Germline V gene lookup returns CDR1 SEHNR and CDR2 FQNEAQ (reference sequence). V lost 1 base and J 0 bases, leaving 6 bases between the germline ends. The CDR3 has 14 amino acids. CDR3 loop: CASSLGQNQETQYF. The CDR3 DNA reads TGTGCCAGCAGCTTAGGACAGAACCAAGAGACCCAGTACTTC. The full variable domain, in which reference TRBV7-9 and TRBJ2-5 provide the parts outside the CDR3, is DTGVSQNPRHKITKRGQNVTFRCDPISEHNRLYWYRQTLGQGPEFLTYFQNEAQLEKSRLLSDRFSAERPKGSFSTLEIQRTEQGDSAMYLCASSLGQNQETQYFGPGTRLLVL.

This clone was picked up one time. This rearrangement joins TRBV28 to TRBJ1-2, with 7 bases identical to TRBD1. Looked up from germline, CDR1 is MDHEN and CDR2 is SYDVKM. J was trimmed by 5 bases and V by 5 bases; bases with no gene match: 8. The CDR3 spans 14 residues. CDR3 in DNA: TGTGCCAGCAGTCCGGGACAGAGGCTTTATGGCTACACCTTC. This sequence encodes CASSPGQRLYGYTF.

This clone was found once. The CDR3 bases are TGTGCCACCAGCAGACAGGGGACTGGGGCCAACGTCCTGACTTTC. Encoded protein: CATSRQGTGANVLTF. The V call is TRBV15, the J call TRBJ2-6, with D maybe TRBD1 (6 bases). CDR3 size: 15 residues. Trimming left V 2 bases short and J 2 bases short, with 7 bases between. In germline, CDR1 is LNHNV, CDR2 YYDKDF (reference sequence).

Note on this clone: The sample carries other DNA sequences with the same CDR3. The CDR3 loop is CSVGTSYNEQFF. The DNA of the CDR3 is TGCAGCGTGGGGACTTCCTACAATGAGCAGTTCTTC. The J gene is TRBJ2-1, the V gene TRBV29-1, with a weak D call TRBD2 (6 bases). CDR3 length: 12 residues. Germline-derived CDR1 and CDR2 are SQVTM and ANQGSEA. Trimming pared 6 bases from V and 1 base from J, leaving 7 bases between.

This clone was seen only once. The chain couples TRBV19 to TRBJ1-6, with D hard to call. Trimming took off 3 bases at V and 8 bases at J, with 8 bases between the two ends. This CDR3 has 13 residues. Germline CDR1 and CDR2: LNHDA and SQIVND (reference sequence). The CDR3 coding sequence is TGTGCCAGTAGTATGACGGAAGATTCACCCCTCCACTTT. It specifies CASSMTEDSPLHF.

V is TRBV7-6 and J is TRBJ2-5; possible D gene TRBD1, 5 bases. Trimming shortened V by 4 bases and J by 1 base, and 16 bases separated the two germline ends. The CDR3 spans 16 residues. Germline assignment: CDR1 SGHVS and CDR2 FNYEAQ. Written as DNA, the CDR3 is TGTGCCAGCAGCTCCCTGTATGGTACAGGCCAAGAGACCCAGTACTTC. This codes for CASSSLYGTGQETQYF. The whole variable domain, filled in from reference TRBV7-6 and TRBJ2-5, reads GAGVSQSPRYKVTKRGQDVALRCDPISGHVSLYWYRQALGQGPEFLTYFNYEAQQDKSGLPNDRFSAERPEGSISTLTIQRTEQRDSAMYRCASSSLYGTGQETQYFGPGTRLLVL.

This chain links TRBV4-3 with TRBJ2-5, with D perhaps matching TRBD1 (6 bases). Between the trimmed V and J ends, which lost 3 bases and 4 bases, there was a span of 9 bases. Germline V CDR1 and CDR2: LGHNA, YSLEER. This CDR3 region has 13 residues. The CDR3 protein is CASSQKGGETQYF. The CDR3 region has the DNA TGCGCCAGCAGCCAGAAAGGGGGAGAGACCCAGTACTTC.

The gene calls are TRBV11-2 and TRBJ2-1; 12 bases map to TRBD2. Germline CDR1 is SGHAT and CDR2 is FQNNGV. J was trimmed by 9 bases and V by 0 bases; bases with no gene match: 12. This CDR3 region has 18 residues. The CDR3 DNA is TGTGCCAGCAGCTTAGATCGATCGACTAGCGGGAGTGTGGGTGAGCAGTTCTTC. Its protein is CASSLDRSTSGSVGEQFF.

The chain links TRBV7-8 to TRBJ1-5; the match to TRBD1 covers 7 bases. Germline CDR1 and CDR2: SGHVS and FQNEAQ. V lost 3 bases and J lost 3; bases outside the gene matches: 8. The CDR3 consists of 16 residues. For the CDR3, the DNA is TGTGCCAGCAGCTTGAGAGGGACAGCCCTCAATCAGCCCCAGCATTTT. Amino acid sequence: CASSLRGTALNQPQHF.

CDR3 sequence (DNA): TGCGCCAGCAGCCAAGAAAGAGTGCGAGGCGGGACCCAAGAGACCCAGTACTTC. This translates into CASSQERVRGGTQETQYF. V usage is TRBV4-1 and J usage is TRBJ2-5, with D possibly TRBD2 on 6 matching bases. Germline CDR1 reads MGHRA; CDR2 reads YSYEKL. Between the trimmed V and J ends, which lost 0 bases and 1 base, there was a span of 18 bases. The CDR3 runs to 18 residues.

This clone was seen a single time. The chain has TRBV2 and TRBJ1-6, with D maybe TRBD1 (6 bases). CDR1 and CDR2 (germline): SNHLY, FYNNEI. This CDR3 spans 13 amino acids. V was cut by 6 bases and J by 7 bases, with 10 bases left in between. CDR3 nucleotide sequence: TGTGCCAGCAGGCCAGGGGTAAATTCACCCCTCCACTTT. Amino acids: CASRPGVNSPLHF. Using reference TRBV2 and TRBJ1-6 for the parts outside the CDR3, the full variable domain is EPEVTQTPSHQVTQMGQEVILRCVPISNHLYFYWYRQILGQKVEFLVSFYNNEISEKSEIFDDQFSVERPDGSNFTLKIRSTKLEDSAMYFCASRPGVNSPLHFGNGTRLTVT.

This rearrangement joins TRBV7-3 to TRBJ2-1; 7 bases match TRBD2. Germline loops: CDR1 SGHTA, CDR2 FQGTGA. The CDR3 runs 16 residues. The V gene end was trimmed by 1 base and the J gene end by 4 bases; junction bases not matched to a gene: 7. CDR3 nucleotide sequence: TGTGCCAGCAGCTTAAGTTTCGGGGAGGGGTACAATGAGCAGTTCTTC. Translating gives CASSLSFGEGYNEQFF. The whole variable domain, remainder taken from reference TRBV7-3 and TRBJ2-1, is GAGVSQTPSNKVTEKGKYVELRCDPISGHTALYWYRQSLGQGPEFLIYFQGTGAADDSGLPNDRFFAVRPEGSVSTLKIQRTERGDSAVYLCASSLSFGEGYNEQFFGPGTRLTVL.

The chain joins TRBV7-2 to TRBJ2-5; 10 bases line up with TRBD1. After removal of 4 bases from V and 2 bases from J, the junction contained 4 bases not matched to a gene. CDR3 length: 15 amino acids. CDR1 and CDR2 (germline): SGHTA, FQGNSA. The CDR3 region is CASSYRDRGQETQYF. In nucleotides, the CDR3 is TGTGCCAGCAGCTACCGGGACAGGGGACAAGAGACCCAGTACTTC.

The chain joins TRBV5-4 to TRBJ2-2, with 9 bases matching TRBD2. The J segment lost 3 bases and the V segment lost 6 bases, leaving 12 bases of the junction unmatched. The CDR3 totals 17 residues. CDR1 is SGHNT, CDR2 YYREEE, per germline (reference sequence). CDR3 nucleotide sequence: TGTGCCAGCACCGCTCCCGGAGTAGCGGGAGACACCGGGGAGCTGTTTTTT. Translation: CASTAPGVAGDTGELFF.

Notes on this clone: The identical CDR3 is also encoded by other nucleotide sequences in the sample. The genes are TRBV12-5 and TRBJ1-1; unclear D gene. V lost 5 bases and J lost 1, with 5 bases in between. The CDR3 sequence is 12 residues long. Germline V lookup: CDR1 LGHNT, CDR2 FRNRAP. The CDR3: CASGRGNTEAFF. The CDR3 nucleotides are TGTGCTAGTGGTCGGGGGAACACTGAAGCTTTCTTT. Looking up the rest from reference TRBV12-5 and TRBJ1-1 gives the full variable domain: DARVTQTPRHKVTEMGQEVTMRCQPILGHNTVFWYRQTMMQGLELLAYFRNRAPLDDSGMPKDRFSAEMPDATLATLKIQPSEPRDSAVYFCASGRGNTEAFFGQGTRLTVV.

The chain carries TRBV5-6 and TRBJ1-2, with TRBD1 matching 9 bases. Germline V gives CDR1 SGHDT, CDR2 YYEEEE. The CDR3 has 14 amino acids. V trimming: 3 bases; J trimming: 3 bases; junction bases outside the gene matches: 3. The CDR3 DNA sequence: TGTGCCAGCAGCTGGGACAGGGAGGACTATGGCTACACCTTC. This codes for CASSWDREDYGYTF.

The chain uses TRBV19 and TRBJ1-5, with D maybe TRBD1 (5 bases). This CDR3 has 16 amino acids. V shed 9 bases and J shed 3 bases, with 21 bases lying between them. Per germline, CDR1 LNHDA and CDR2 SQIVND (reference sequence). The CDR3 region has the DNA TGTGCCAGCGGGGTGGGTCCGGCAGGGTACAATCAGCCCCAGCATTTT. It translates to CASGVGPAGYNQPQHF.

This rearrangement joins TRBV5-4 to TRBJ2-7; D tentatively reads TRBD1 or TRBD2 (5 bases each). Germline CDR1 is SGHNT and CDR2 is YYREEE (reference sequence). The CDR3 sequence is 15 residues long. V was clipped by 4 bases and J by 0 bases, with 14 bases between them. The CDR3 region is CASSPGRTSSYEQYF. Written as DNA, the CDR3 is TGTGCCAGCAGCCCGGGACGGACCAGCTCCTACGAGCAGTACTTC.

V is TRBV28 and J is TRBJ2-7; 7 bases are a match to TRBD2. The CDR3 extends over 15 amino acids. Trimming took 8 bases from V and 3 from J; bases not matched to a gene: 13. Germline V lookup: CDR1 MDHEN, CDR2 SYDVKM. The chain's CDR3 is CASGALASRFYEQYF. DNA of the CDR3: TGTGCCAGCGGAGCACTAGCGTCCCGATTCTACGAGCAGTACTTC.

The rearrangement links TRBV7-6 to TRBJ2-1, with TRBD2 matching 11 bases. With 4 bases clipped from V and 8 bases from J, the junction kept 16 bases outside the gene matches. CDR1 and CDR2 from the germline V gene are SGHVS and FNYEAQ. The CDR3 runs 18 residues. Here the CDR3 DNA reads TGTGCCAGCAGCTCCCGTCTTAGCGGGAGGGCAACTTTTGATGAGCAGTTCTTC. It specifies CASSSRLSGRATFDEQFF.

As concerns this clone: Other DNA variants within this sample encode the same CDR3. The rearrangement joins TRBV18 to TRBJ2-3, with 7 bases aligning to TRBD1. The CDR3 loop spans 15 amino acids. Germline V gene sequence: CDR1 KGHSH, CDR2 LQKENI. The J segment lost 6 bases and the V segment lost 3 bases, leaving 9 bases of the junction unmatched. CDR3 nucleotides: TGTGCCAGCTCACCGAGACAGGGTGGGGCGGATACGCAGTATTTT. Amino acids: CASSPRQGGADTQYF.

With respect to this clone: One end of the junction fails to match germline, which may point to a read error. V and J are TRBV18 and TRBJ2-2, with 11 nucleotides matching TRBD2. The germline CDR1 and CDR2 sequences are KGHSH and LQKENI. The CDR3 is made up of 19 amino acids. In DNA form, the CDR3 reads TGTGCCAGCTCAGACAGGGTGAAGAGACTAGCGGGATTAACCGGGAAGCTGTTTTTT. Translation gives CASSDRVKRLAGLTGKLFF.

This clone was observed a few times. This chain joins TRBV5-1 and TRBJ2-2; TRBD1 matches at 8 bases. The length of the CDR3 is 15 residues. The germline gives CDR1 SGHRS, CDR2 YFSETQ. V dropped 3 bases and J dropped 7; count of bases not matched to a gene: 8. Here the CDR3 DNA reads TGCGCCAGCAGCTCCGGACAGGGCACCAACGGGGAGCTGTTTTTT. It translates to CASSSGQGTNGELFF.

The gene calls are TRBV5-1 and TRBJ2-1, with 8 bases identical to TRBD2. Unmatched junction bases numbered 7, after V lost 2 bases and J lost 6 bases. Germline values: CDR1 SGHRS, CDR2 YFSETQ. This CDR3 is built from 15 residues. The CDR3, as DNA: TGCGCCAGCAGCTTATTTTCGGGAGGGCCCAATGAGCAGTTCTTC. The encoded protein is CASSLFSGGPNEQFF.

The rearrangement joins TRBV28 to TRBJ1-2, with D possibly being TRBD1 (5 bases). The V gene lost 3 bases and the J gene lost 3 bases, with 11 bases spanning the gap. This CDR3 contains 14 residues. Germline loops: CDR1 MDHEN, CDR2 SYDVKM. The CDR3, as DNA: TGTGCCAGCAGTTTCCCAGGGTTAGACTATGGCTACACCTTC. This gives the protein CASSFPGLDYGYTF.